This TCR beta chain was found in a study of CD8+ T cells in alopecia areata (dated by TCRdb to between 2017 and 2018). At the level of the whole study: Treated patients were enrolled in an open-label pilot trial of oral tofacitinib at 5 to 10 mg twice daily for moderate-to-severe alopecia areata. immunoSEQ multiplex PCR using 35 Vbeta forward primers and 13 Jbeta reverse primers was used to amplify TCRbeta CDR3 regions. Scalp clonality was compared across normal scalp (n=4), patchy alopecia areata scalp (n=8), and alopecia totalis/universalis scalp (n=8). Tofacitinib was given for 6 to 18 months, followed by 6 months of follow-up off drug to assess delayed response and recurrence. In both human patients and the C3H/HeJ mouse model, the study applied high-throughput TCRbeta sequencing to look at T cell clonal expansion in alopecia areata. Biopsies were taken from tofacitinib-treated patients at baseline and at 4 and 24 weeks of treatment, and a later scalp biopsy was taken in several of the tofacitinib-treated patients. RNA was extracted with the PAXgene miRNA kit for fixed scalp, the miRNeasy kit for PBMCs, and the RNeasy kit for mouse skin. On the human side, TCRbeta sequencing was run on scalp tissue and on sorted CD4+ and CD8+ peripheral blood T cells from healthy controls and from alopecia areata patients with either patchy or totalis/universalis disease. Disease severity in treated patients was measured with the SALT score, which quantifies the percentage of affected scalp surface area.

Regarding this clone: Its binding antigen is unknown. No base-level quality is on record; no much larger clone is a single base apart.

The treatment or condition label, as the study defines it: oral pan-JAK inhibitor, 5-10 mg twice daily. From alopecia areata patients, peripheral blood was collected along with lesional scalp punch biopsies. PBMCs were isolated by density centrifugation and stained for CD3, CD4 and CD8, after which CD4+ and CD8+ T cells were sorted on a FACSAria. Libraries came from the immunoSEQ multiplex PCR assay. For TCR sequencing, RNA was extracted from every sample and reverse transcribed into cDNA to serve as template. SuperScript III was used to make first-strand cDNA, primed with a 2:1 mix of oligo-dT and random hexamers. Amplification bias was assessed with a synthetic immune receptor repertoire, and residual bias was removed computationally. The authors processed their data as follows. Raw reads were preprocessed to remove errors, and CDR3 was defined by IMGT conventions from the conserved cysteine to phenylalanine. Clonality was computed by normalizing Shannon entropy by log2 of the number of productive unique TCRs and subtracting the result from 1. Whether scalp clones were CD4 or CD8 was inferred by matching scalp TCRbeta sequences against CD4 and CD8 repertoires sorted from blood. As stored in TCRdb, this immuneACCESS dataset retains in-frame rearrangements with V and J assigned. A fraction of the clones does not appear; measured against another copy, unresolved V genes explain less than half of the discrepancy, and the remainder lacks a known reason. Clone size and V and J calls were adopted from that table, with D and trimming inferred from the DNA. The sample contains around 170,000 clones, roughly half of them found a single time. The ten largest clones take up about a tenth of the sample.

Taken from cysteine to phenylalanine, the CDR3 has 13 residues. Kept here is only the CDR3 DNA, which spans 39 bases and is read in frame from base 1. The junction carries 7 bases between V and J, which are trimmed by 2 bases and 4 bases respectively. Reading the germline V gene gives CDR1 SGHVS and CDR2 FNYEAQ. What the authors observed across the whole study: Resident alphabeta T cells in normal human skin are also sequenced, complicating scalp TCR repertoire analysis, unlike mouse skin dominated by gammadelta T cells. Because the treated cohort was small and included a single nonresponder, larger studies are needed to assess links between baseline CD8+ expansion and response. Shared TCR sequences between patients were less evident than in mice, which may be partly attributable to HLA diversity in the patient population. Lesional scalp, especially in alopecia totalis/universalis, showed higher clonality and more expanded CD8+ clones than normal scalp, suggesting antigenic drive. Many expanded lesional clones were found to persist in scalp and blood during tofacitinib treatment, and relapse after treatment cessation may be partly explained by this persistence. Tofacitinib significantly decreased scalp clonality and the number of expanded CD8+ clones among the top 100 scalp clones.

The rearranged segments are TRBV7-6 and TRBJ2-3; the D gene identity is not certain. Sequencing used CD8+ T cells sorted from blood, obtained between weeks 51 and 54, from a patient treated with tofacitinib. This TCR was sampled from a human donor with alopecia areata. The CDR3 loop reads CASSLRVADTQYF. The sequenced DNA is TGTGCCAGCAGCTTAAGGGTCGCAGATACGCAGTATTTT.